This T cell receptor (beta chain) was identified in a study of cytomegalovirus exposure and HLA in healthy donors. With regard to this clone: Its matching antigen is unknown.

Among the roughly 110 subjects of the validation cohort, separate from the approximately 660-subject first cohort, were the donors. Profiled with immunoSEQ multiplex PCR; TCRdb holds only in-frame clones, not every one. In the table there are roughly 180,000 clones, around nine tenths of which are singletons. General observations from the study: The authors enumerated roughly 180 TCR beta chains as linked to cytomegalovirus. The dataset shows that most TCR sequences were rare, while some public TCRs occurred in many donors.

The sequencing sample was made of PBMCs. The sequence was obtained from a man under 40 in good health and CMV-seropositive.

The CDR3 region has the DNA TGTGCCAGCAGTACCGGGACAGGGAACTACGAGCAGTACTTC. Encoded protein: CASSTGTGNYEQYF. This rearrangement joins TRBV2 to TRBJ2-7, with 9 nucleotides matching TRBD1. CDR1 and CDR2 from the germline V gene are SNHLY and FYNNEI. The V and J ends lost 5 bases and 3 bases, in that order; junction bases with no gene match: 5. This CDR3 is 14 amino acids long.